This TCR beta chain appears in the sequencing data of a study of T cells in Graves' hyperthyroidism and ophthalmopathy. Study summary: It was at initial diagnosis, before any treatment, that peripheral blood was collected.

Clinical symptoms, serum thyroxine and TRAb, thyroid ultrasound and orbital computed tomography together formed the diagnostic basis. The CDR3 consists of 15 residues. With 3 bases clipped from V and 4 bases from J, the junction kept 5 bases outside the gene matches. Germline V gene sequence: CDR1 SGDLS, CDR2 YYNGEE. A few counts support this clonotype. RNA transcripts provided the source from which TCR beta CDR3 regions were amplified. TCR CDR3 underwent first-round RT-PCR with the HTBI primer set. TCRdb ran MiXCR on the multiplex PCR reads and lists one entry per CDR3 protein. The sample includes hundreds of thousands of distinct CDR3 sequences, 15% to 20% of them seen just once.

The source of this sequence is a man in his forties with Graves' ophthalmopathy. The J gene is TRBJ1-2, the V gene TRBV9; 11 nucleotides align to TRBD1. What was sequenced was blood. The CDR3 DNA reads TGTGCCAGCAGCGCATTTGGGACAGGGGGCTATGGCTACACCTTC. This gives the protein CASSAFGTGGYGYTF.